This T cell receptor beta chain emerged from a study of cytomegalovirus exposure and HLA in healthy donors. The ends lost 10 bases at V and 0 bases at J; junction bases unmatched: 6. Germline CDR1 SEHNR, CDR2 FQNEAQ (reference sequence). There are 15 residues in the CDR3. Researchers ran the PCR with 60 Vbeta and 13 Jbeta primers. Clones were read by immunoSEQ multiplex PCR, and TCRdb kept only the in-frame ones, dropping some. The table includes roughly 110,000 clones, around 75% detected once. This sequence originates from a young woman in good health and CMV-seronegative. The genes are TRBV7-9 and TRBJ2-3, with 11 bases identical to TRBD2. Sequences were obtained from PBMCs. DNA for the CDR3: TGTGCCATTTTTAGACTAGCGGGGAGCACAGATACGCAGTATTTT. Translation gives CAIFRLAGSTDTQYF.